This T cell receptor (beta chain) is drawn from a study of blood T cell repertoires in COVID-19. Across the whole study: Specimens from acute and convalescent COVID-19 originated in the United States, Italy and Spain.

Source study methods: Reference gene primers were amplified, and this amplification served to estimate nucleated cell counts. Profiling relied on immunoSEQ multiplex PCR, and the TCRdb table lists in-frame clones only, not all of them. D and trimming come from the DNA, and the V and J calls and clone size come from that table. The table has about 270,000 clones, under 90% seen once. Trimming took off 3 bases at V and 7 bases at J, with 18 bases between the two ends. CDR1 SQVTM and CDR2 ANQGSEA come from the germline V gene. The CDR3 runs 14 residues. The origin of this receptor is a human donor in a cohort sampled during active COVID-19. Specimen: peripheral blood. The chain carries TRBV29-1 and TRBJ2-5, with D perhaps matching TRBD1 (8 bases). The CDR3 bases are TGCAGCGTTGATCGGGACAGGTGGGGGGGGACCCAGTACTTC. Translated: CSVDRDRWGGTQYF.